Shown below are 7 T cell receptor beta chains from a single sample sequenced in a study of regulatory T cells in long-lasting Graves disease. Libraries of TCR beta came from iRepertoire HTBI primers plus Arm-PCR of CDR3 regions. TCRdb recomputed calls from the multiplex PCR reads with MiXCR, one row per CDR3 protein. In the table there are about 460,000 distinct CDR3 sequences, around a fifth of which are singletons. Time point: persistent/refractory GD, antithyroid drugs over 5 years with positive TRAb. Following extraction of RNA from PBMCs, that RNA was used to make the TCR library. Sequenced here: peripheral blood mononuclear cells (PBMCs), sampled when the disease was refractory, from a patient treated with antithyroid drugs. These receptors were collected from a female donor with Graves disease.

This clonotype was seen ten or more times. The gene calls are TRBV6-1 and TRBJ2-7; D is unclear. Germline V CDR1 and CDR2: MNHNS, SASEGT. The V end lost 2 bases, the J end lost 3 bases, and 8 bases lay between the germline ends. The CDR3 has 13 amino acids. The CDR3, as DNA: TGTGCCAGCAGTGAAAATCGGGTCTACGAGCAGTACTTC. Its translation: CASSENRVYEQYF.

Written as DNA, the CDR3 is TGTGCCAGCTCACCTCGGGGCCGGGACACTGAAGCTTTCTTT. Its translation is CASSPRGRDTEAFF. This chain uses TRBV18 with TRBJ1-1; D may be TRBD1 (5 bases). Between the trimmed V and J ends, which lost 3 bases and 3 bases, there was a span of 11 bases. Germline V CDR1 and CDR2: KGHSH, LQKENI. The CDR3 totals 14 residues.

This clonotype was counted a few times. The chain combines TRBV19 with TRBJ1-5; D ambiguous. The V end was cut by 6 bases, the J end by 7 bases, with 13 bases between. The CDR3 covers 13 residues. CDR1 and CDR2 (germline): LNHDA, SQIVND (reference sequence). CDR3 amino acids: CASRLVEIQPQHF. CDR3 nucleotides: TGTGCCAGTAGGCTGGTCGAGATCCAGCCCCAGCATTTT.

This clonotype showed up just a few times. V and J are TRBV12-3 or TRBV12-4 and TRBJ2-7; unclear D gene. The V end lost 1 base, the J end lost 7 bases, and 14 bases lay between the germline ends. The CDR3 length is 14 residues. The CDR3 is CASSLVATSQEQYF. The CDR3 DNA reads as TGTGCCAGCAGTTTAGTCGCTACCTCTCAGGAGCAGTACTTC.

The table lists this clonotype with many counts. The chain couples TRBV12-3 or TRBV12-4 to TRBJ1-2; no clear D. V lost 3 bases, J lost 8 bases, and 13 bases lay in between. The CDR3 is 13 residues long. The CDR3 spells CASSFRVMEGYTF. The CDR3 region has the DNA TGTGCCAGCAGTTTTCGGGTTATGGAGGGCTACACCTTC.

The V gene is TRBV28, the J gene TRBJ2-2; D possibly matches TRBD1 or TRBD2 (5 bases each). The length of the CDR3 is 14 residues. V lost 3 bases to trimming and J lost 7 bases, with 12 bases between them. CDR1 is MDHEN, CDR2 SYDVKM, per germline. The CDR3 here is CASSFRGYVGELFF. CDR3 bases: TGTGCCAGCAGTTTTCGGGGCTATGTCGGGGAGCTGTTTTTT.

Of note for this clonotype: A read error may explain this, as a much larger clone is one base away. This chain uses TRBV10-3 with TRBJ2-5, with 7 bases that match TRBD2. There are 13 residues in the CDR3. Germline V gene lookup returns CDR1 ENHRY and CDR2 SYGVKD. In DNA form, the CDR3 reads TGTGCCACCAGTGAGTGGGGGGGGAAGACCCAGTACTTC. This codes for CATSEWGGKTQYF.